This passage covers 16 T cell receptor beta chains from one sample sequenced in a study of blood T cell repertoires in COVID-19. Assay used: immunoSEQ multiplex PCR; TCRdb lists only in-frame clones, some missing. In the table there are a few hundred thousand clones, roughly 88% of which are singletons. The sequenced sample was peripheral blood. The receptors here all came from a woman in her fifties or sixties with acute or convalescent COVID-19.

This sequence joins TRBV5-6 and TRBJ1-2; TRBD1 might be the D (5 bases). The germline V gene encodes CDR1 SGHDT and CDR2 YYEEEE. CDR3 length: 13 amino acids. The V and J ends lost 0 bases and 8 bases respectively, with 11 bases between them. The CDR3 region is CASSLGTRDGYTF. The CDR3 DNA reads TGTGCCAGCAGCTTGGGGACGCGGGACGGCTACACCTTC.

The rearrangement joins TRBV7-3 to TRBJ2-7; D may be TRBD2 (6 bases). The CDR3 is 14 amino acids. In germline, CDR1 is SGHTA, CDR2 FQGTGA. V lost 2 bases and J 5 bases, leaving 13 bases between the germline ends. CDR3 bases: TGTGCCAGCAGCTTACTCGGGGGAGAGGACGAGCAGTACTTC. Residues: CASSLLGGEDEQYF.

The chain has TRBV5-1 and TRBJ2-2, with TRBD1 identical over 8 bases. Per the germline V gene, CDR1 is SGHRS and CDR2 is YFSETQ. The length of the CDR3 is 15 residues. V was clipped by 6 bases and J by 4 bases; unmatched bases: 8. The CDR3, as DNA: TGCGCCAGCACCGAGGACAGGGCTGTCACCGGGGAGCTGTTTTTT. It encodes CASTEDRAVTGELFF.

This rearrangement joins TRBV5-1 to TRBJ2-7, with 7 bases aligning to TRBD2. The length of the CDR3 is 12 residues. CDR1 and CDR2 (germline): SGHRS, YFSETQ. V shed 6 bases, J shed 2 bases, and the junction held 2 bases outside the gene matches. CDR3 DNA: TGCGCCAGCATGAGCGGGACCTACGAGCAGTACTTC. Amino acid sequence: CASMSGTYEQYF.

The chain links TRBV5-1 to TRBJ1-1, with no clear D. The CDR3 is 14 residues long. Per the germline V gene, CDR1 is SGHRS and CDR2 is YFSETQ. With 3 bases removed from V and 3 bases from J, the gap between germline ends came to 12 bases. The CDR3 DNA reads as TGCGCCAGCAGCTGGGTTTCGGGTTACACTGAAGCTTTCTTT. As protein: CASSWVSGYTEAFF.

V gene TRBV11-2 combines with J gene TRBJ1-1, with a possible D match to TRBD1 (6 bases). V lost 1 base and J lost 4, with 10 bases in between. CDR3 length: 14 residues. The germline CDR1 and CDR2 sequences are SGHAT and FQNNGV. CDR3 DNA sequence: TGTGCCAGCAGCTTAGGGGGGGGGCTCACTGAAGCTTTCTTT. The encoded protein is CASSLGGGLTEAFF.

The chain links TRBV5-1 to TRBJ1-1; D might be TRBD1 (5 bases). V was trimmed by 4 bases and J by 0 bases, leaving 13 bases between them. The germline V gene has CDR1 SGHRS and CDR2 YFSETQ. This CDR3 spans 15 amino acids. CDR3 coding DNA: TGCGCCAGCAGCGCCCGACAGACCATGAACACTGAAGCTTTCTTT. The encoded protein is CASSARQTMNTEAFF.

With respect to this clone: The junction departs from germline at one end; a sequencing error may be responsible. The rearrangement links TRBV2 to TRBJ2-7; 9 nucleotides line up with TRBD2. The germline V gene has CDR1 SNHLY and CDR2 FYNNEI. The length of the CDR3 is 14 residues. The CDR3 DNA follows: TGTGCCAGCAGAGAAGCGGGAGGTTCCTACGAGCAGTACTTC. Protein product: CASREAGGSYEQYF.

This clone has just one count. The CDR3 is CASRGGGLTDTQYF. As DNA, the CDR3 is TGTGCCAGCCGAGGCGGAGGCCTCACAGATACGCAGTATTTT. The rearrangement uses TRBV7-9 and TRBJ2-3; maybe TRBD2 (5 bases). CDR1 SEHNR and CDR2 FQNEAQ come from the germline V gene (reference sequence). Trimming stripped 8 bases from V and 2 bases from J, with 14 bases between. CDR3 size: 14 residues.

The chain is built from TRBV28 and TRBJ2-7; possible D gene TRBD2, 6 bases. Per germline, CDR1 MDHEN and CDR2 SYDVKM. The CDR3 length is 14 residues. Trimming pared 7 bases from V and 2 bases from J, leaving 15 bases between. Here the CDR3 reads CASKYDPGAYEQYF. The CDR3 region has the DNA TGTGCCAGCAAATATGATCCGGGGGCCTACGAGCAGTACTTC.

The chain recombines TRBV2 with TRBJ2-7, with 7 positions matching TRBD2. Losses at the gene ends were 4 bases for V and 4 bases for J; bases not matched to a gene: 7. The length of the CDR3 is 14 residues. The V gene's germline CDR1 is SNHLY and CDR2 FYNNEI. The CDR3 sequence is CASSVGDYTYEQYF. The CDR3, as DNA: TGTGCCAGCAGTGTGGGGGACTACACATACGAGCAGTACTTC.

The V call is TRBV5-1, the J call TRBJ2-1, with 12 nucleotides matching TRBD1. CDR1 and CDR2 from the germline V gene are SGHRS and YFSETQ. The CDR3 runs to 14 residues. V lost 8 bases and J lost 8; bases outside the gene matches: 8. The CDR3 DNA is TGCGCCAGTACCGGGACAGGGGGCTTGGATGAGCAGTTCTTC. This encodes CASTGTGGLDEQFF.

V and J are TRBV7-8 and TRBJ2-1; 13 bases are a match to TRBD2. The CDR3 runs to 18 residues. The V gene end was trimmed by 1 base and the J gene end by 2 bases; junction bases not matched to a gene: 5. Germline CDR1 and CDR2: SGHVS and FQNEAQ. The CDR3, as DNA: TGTGCCAGCAGCTTAGGGACTAGCGGGAGTATCCCCTACAATGAGCAGTTCTTC. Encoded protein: CASSLGTSGSIPYNEQFF.

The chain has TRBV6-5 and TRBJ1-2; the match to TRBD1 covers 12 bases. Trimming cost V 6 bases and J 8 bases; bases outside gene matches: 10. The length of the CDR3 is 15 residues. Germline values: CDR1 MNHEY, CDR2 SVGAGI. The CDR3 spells CASRVPGQGAGGYTF. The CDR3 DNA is TGTGCCAGCAGGGTGCCGGGACAGGGGGCTGGGGGCTACACCTTC.

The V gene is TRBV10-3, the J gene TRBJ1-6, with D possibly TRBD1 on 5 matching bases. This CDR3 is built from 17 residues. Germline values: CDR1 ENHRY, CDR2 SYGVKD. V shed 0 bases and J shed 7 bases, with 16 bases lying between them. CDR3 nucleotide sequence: TGTGCCATCAGTGAGTCCGCTTCAGGGTTGCGGAATTCACCCCTCCACTTT. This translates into CAISESASGLRNSPLHF.

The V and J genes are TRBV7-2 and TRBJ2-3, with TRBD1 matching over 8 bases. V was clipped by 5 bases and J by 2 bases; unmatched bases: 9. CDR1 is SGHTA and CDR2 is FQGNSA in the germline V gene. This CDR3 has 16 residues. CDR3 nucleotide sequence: TGTGCCAGCAGCCCGCGGACAGGGTTCGTCACAGATACGCAGTATTTT. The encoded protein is CASSPRTGFVTDTQYF. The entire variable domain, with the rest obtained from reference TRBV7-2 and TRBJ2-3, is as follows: GAGVSQSPSNKVTEKGKDVELRCDPISGHTALYWYRQSLGQGLEFLIYFQGNSAPDKSGLPSDRFSAERTGGSVSTLTIQRTQQEDSAVYLCASSPRTGFVTDTQYFGPGTRLTVL.